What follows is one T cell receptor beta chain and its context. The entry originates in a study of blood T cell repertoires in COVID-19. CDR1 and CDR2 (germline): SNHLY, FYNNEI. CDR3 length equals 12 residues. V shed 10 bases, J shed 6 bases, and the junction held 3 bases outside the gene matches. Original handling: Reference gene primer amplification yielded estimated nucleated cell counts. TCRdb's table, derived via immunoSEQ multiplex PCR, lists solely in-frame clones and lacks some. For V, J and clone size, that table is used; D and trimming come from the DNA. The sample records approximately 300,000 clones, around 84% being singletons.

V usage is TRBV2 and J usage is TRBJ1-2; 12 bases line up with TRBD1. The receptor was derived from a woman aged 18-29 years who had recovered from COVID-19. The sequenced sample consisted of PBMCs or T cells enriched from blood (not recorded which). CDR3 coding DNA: TGTGCCACGGGGACAGGGGGCGATGGCTACACCTTC. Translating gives CATGTGGDGYTF.